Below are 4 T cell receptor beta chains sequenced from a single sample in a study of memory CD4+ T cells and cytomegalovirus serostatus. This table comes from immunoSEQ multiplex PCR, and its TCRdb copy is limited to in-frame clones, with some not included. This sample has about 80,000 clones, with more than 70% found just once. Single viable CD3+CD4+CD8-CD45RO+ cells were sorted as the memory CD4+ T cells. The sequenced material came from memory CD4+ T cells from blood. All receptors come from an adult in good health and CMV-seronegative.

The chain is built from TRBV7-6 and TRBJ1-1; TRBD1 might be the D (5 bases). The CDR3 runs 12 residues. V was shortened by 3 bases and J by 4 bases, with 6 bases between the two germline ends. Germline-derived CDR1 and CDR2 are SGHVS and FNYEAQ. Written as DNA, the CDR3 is TGTGCCAGCAGCTTTCAGGGCACTGAAGCTTTCTTT. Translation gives CASSFQGTEAFF.

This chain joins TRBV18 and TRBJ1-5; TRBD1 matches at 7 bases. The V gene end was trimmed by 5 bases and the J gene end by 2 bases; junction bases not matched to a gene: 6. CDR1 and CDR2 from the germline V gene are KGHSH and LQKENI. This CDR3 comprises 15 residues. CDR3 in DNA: TGTGCCAGCTCAGGAGGGGGCTCGGGCAATCAGCCCCAGCATTTT. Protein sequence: CASSGGGSGNQPQHF.

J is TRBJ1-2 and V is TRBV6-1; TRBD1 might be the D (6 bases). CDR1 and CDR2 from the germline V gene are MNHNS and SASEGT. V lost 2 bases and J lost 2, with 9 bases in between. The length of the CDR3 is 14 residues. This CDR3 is CASSETTGNYGYTF. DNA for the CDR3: TGTGCCAGCAGTGAAACGACAGGCAACTATGGCTACACCTTC.

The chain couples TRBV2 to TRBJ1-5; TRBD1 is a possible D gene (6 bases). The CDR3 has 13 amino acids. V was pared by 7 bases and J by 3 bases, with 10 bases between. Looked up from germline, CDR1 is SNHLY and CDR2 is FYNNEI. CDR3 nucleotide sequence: TGTGCCAGCACCAGGGGTTCCAATCAGCCCCAGCATTTT. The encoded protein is CASTRGSNQPQHF.